This T cell receptor beta chain was sequenced during a study of blood T cell repertoires in COVID-19. Produced via immunoSEQ multiplex PCR; TCRdb's table is partial and in-frame only. The sample comprises about 92,000 clones, approximately 85% of which are singletons, and around 12% rests with the top ten. The CDR3 is made up of 16 amino acids. In germline, CDR1 is MNHEY, CDR2 SVGEGT. Trimming removed 6 bases at V and 0 bases at J, with 14 bases between. The sample consisted of peripheral blood. This chain uses TRBV6-2 or TRBV6-3 with TRBJ2-2, with D perhaps TRBD2 (6 bases). The TCR comes from a human donor in a cohort sampled during active COVID-19. The CDR3 sequence: CASSLTRRANTGELFF. In nucleotides, the CDR3 is TGTGCCAGCAGCTTGACTAGACGCGCGAACACCGGGGAGCTGTTTTTT.